What follows is one T cell receptor beta chain and its context. Its cognate antigen is unknown. Treatment noted: roughly ten-day PBMC culture with coronavirus spike peptide pools or control peptides (ViraFEST assay). Prior to the COVID-19 pandemic (2011-2018), the unexposed donor's CD4+ T cells were collected. Probing of unexposed-donor CD4+ T cells with SARS-CoV-2 S/N and four cold-coronavirus spikes was done, cells permitting. This sample was taken from a study of vaccination and CD4 T cells after COVID-19. Study context: Investigators took post-vaccine samples a median roughly 72 days after dose two, within a range of 14 to 241. A CEFX pool, an HIV-1 Nef pool, or else no peptide went into the control cultures.

CDR3 length: 16 amino acids. From germline, CDR1 is GTSNPN and CDR2 SVGIG (reference sequence). J gave up 2 bases and V 1 base, and 9 bases lay outside the gene matches. Sequencing of DNA taken from cultured CD4+ T cells relied on the Oncomine TCR Beta short-read assay. Investigators isolated genomic DNA from cultured CD4+ T cells. TCRdb re-analysed the PCR reads in MiXCR, keeping a single row per CDR3 protein. The profile shows around 5,000 distinct CDR3 sequences, 42% of them singletons. The chain couples TRBV30 to TRBJ2-7, with 9 bases identical to TRBD1. The receptor was derived from a human donor in good health. The specimen sequenced was CD4+ T cells from blood, cultured in vitro. The DNA for the CDR3 is TGTGCCTGGAGTGCGTACCCCGACAGGGGGACCTACGAGCAGTACTTC. Translated: CAWSAYPDRGTYEQYF. Full variable domain (remainder filled in from reference TRBV30 and TRBJ2-7): SQTIHQWPATLVQPVGSPLSLECTVEGTSNPNLYWYRQAAGRGLQLLFYSVGIGQISSEVPQNLSASRPQDRQFILSSKKLLLSDSGFYLCAWSAYPDRGTYEQYFGPGTRLTVT.